This T cell receptor (beta chain) was captured in a study of T cells expressing NK-cell markers. General study results and limits: Dominant NKG2C+ clonotype frequencies of about 1.0-7.0% of CD8+ T cells were measured in about 6 donors.

Beta-chain TCR cDNA was generated via 5'RACE template switching with UMIs. TCRdb re-called the 5' RACE reads; one entry per CDR3 protein, DNA not given. The sample shows 350,000 to 450,000 distinct CDR3 sequences, and roughly 5.4% sits with its ten largest clones. The CDR3 has 16 amino acids. Germline values: CDR1 SGHRS, CDR2 YFSETQ. As regards this clonotype: Antigen specificity is unknown.

The sequence was obtained from a man aged 18-70 years in good health. Sequenced: blood T cells: a sorted CD56 or NKG2C T cell subset, CD4+ or CD8+ T cells, or bulk PBMC T cells (not recorded which). V usage is TRBV5-1 and J usage is TRBJ2-1. The CDR3 protein is CASSLASTIAYNEQFF.